This is a list of T cell receptor beta chains from one sample in a study of cytomegalovirus exposure and HLA in healthy donors. The protocol was immunoSEQ multiplex PCR, while the TCRdb copy is restricted to in-frame clones and leaves out a portion. The data contain about 160,000 clones, about 75% of them singletons. Sequenced input: PBMCs. Receptors were obtained from a female donor in good health and CMV-seronegative. The CDR3 runs from the conserved cysteine through the conserved F or W. Fields, in order: J gene, D gene, V gene, clone size, CDR3 DNA, CDR3 protein. A D gene is named only where the DNA matches it firmly. The listing skips clone size in some rows; elsewhere it reads once, few, many or a size class.

J: TRBJ1-1; D: -; V: TRBV6-5; size: many; DNA: TGTGCCAGCAGTTACTCGACGGACATGAACACTGAAGCTTTCTTT; CDR3: CASSYSTDMNTEAFF
J: TRBJ2-7; D: TRBD1; V: TRBV7-3; size: -; DNA: TGTGCCAGCAGCTCTACAGGGGACGAGCAGTACTTC; CDR3: CASSSTGDEQYF
J: TRBJ2-2; D: -; V: TRBV18; size: -; DNA: TGTGCCAGCTCACCGAAGCTACAGGTTTCCGGGGAGCTGTTTTTT; CDR3: CASSPKLQVSGELFF
J: TRBJ1-1; D: TRBD1; V: TRBV9; size: -; DNA: TGTGCCAGCAGCGTGAGGGGACAGGGTGAAGCTTTCTTT; CDR3: CASSVRGQGEAFF
J: TRBJ2-2; D: TRBD1; V: TRBV18; size: -; DNA: TGTGCCAGCTCACGGGGACAGGGAATCACCGGGGAGCTGTTTTTT; CDR3: CASSRGQGITGELFF
J: TRBJ2-1; D: -; V: TRBV9; size: -; DNA: TGTGCCAGCAGCGTAGATAGCGGAACTTACAATGAGCAGTTCTTC; CDR3: CASSVDSGTYNEQFF
J: TRBJ1-4; D: -; V: TRBV7-9; size: few; DNA: TGTGCCAGCAGCTTCGGTGAAAAACTGTTTTTT; CDR3: CASSFGEKLFF
J: TRBJ2-1; D: TRBD2; V: TRBV10-3; size: -; DNA: TGTGCCATCAGGGCTAGCGGGAGTTCGAATGAGCAGTTCTTC; CDR3: CAIRASGSSNEQFF
J: TRBJ1-4; D: -; V: TRBV5-1; size: -; DNA: TGCGCCAGCAGAGGGGGTACTAATGAAAAACTGTTTTTT; CDR3: CASRGGTNEKLFF
J: TRBJ1-1; D: -; V: TRBV9; size: -; DNA: TGTGCCAGCAGCGCCACACCCAACACTGAAGCTTTCTTT; CDR3: CASSATPNTEAFF
J: TRBJ2-2; D: TRBD1; V: TRBV5-1; size: -; DNA: TGCGCCAGCAGCTTCCGGGACAGACCTACCGGGGAGCTGTTTTTT; CDR3: CASSFRDRPTGELFF
J: TRBJ2-1; D: -; V: TRBV20-1; size: -; DNA: TGCAGTGCCAGGTCCCGAGAGCAGTTCTTC; CDR3: CSARSREQFF
J: TRBJ1-5; D: TRBD1; V: TRBV4-2; size: few; DNA: TGTGCCAGCAGCCAGACGACAGGGACTAGTCAGCCCCAGCATTTT; CDR3: CASSQTTGTSQPQHF
J: TRBJ1-1; D: -; V: TRBV19; size: -; DNA: TGTGCCAGTAGTATAGGGGAGATCCCCAGAGCTTTCTTT; CDR3: CASSIGEIPRAFF
J: TRBJ2-7; D: TRBD1; V: TRBV5-6; size: -; DNA: TGTGCCAGCAGCTTGGGGGACAGGGCCTACGAGCAGTACTTC; CDR3: CASSLGDRAYEQYF
J: TRBJ2-7; D: -; V: TRBV5-1; size: -; DNA: TGCGCCAGCAGCTTGGGACAAGACTCCTACGAGCAGTACTTC; CDR3: CASSLGQDSYEQYF
J: TRBJ1-2; D: -; V: TRBV30; size: -; DNA: TGTGCCTGGGTAGGGGGGGCCAAATATGGCTACACCTTC; CDR3: CAWVGGAKYGYTF
J: TRBJ2-3; D: TRBD2; V: TRBV29-1; size: -; DNA: TGCAGCGTTGTCCGTTGGGGGGACTACAATGCAGATACGCAGTATTTT; CDR3: CSVVRWGDYNADTQYF
J: TRBJ2-4; D: TRBD1; V: TRBV5-1; size: -; DNA: TGCGCCAGCAGCTTGGTCTCACAGGGGGCGTCTAATCACATTCAGTACTTC; CDR3: CASSLVSQGASNHIQYF
J: TRBJ1-2; D: TRBD1; V: TRBV30; size: -; DNA: TGTGCCTGGAACAGGGGGAGCTACTATGGCTACACCTTC; CDR3: CAWNRGSYYGYTF
J: TRBJ2-3; D: -; V: TRBV19; size: few; DNA: TGTGCCAGTAGTCCCTTGGGGCCTGGCACAGATACGCAGTATTTT; CDR3: CASSPLGPGTDTQYF
J: TRBJ1-5; D: TRBD1; V: TRBV9; size: -; DNA: TGTGCCAGCAGTTCGGCAGGGGGCGATCAGCCCCAGCATTTT; CDR3: CASSSAGGDQPQHF
J: TRBJ2-1; D: TRBD2; V: TRBV6-4; size: -; DNA: TGTGCCAGCAGTGACTCGGCGGGAGGGGCCCAGCAGTTCTTC; CDR3: CASSDSAGGAQQFF
J: TRBJ2-7; D: -; V: TRBV30; size: -; DNA: TGTGCCTGGAGTCAAGGACAGTACTCCTACGAGCAGTACTTC; CDR3: CAWSQGQYSYEQYF
J: TRBJ1-1; D: TRBD1; V: TRBV11-2; size: -; DNA: TGTGCCAGCAGCATAGGGACAGGGTTGACTGAAGCTTTCTTT; CDR3: CASSIGTGLTEAFF
J: TRBJ2-3; D: TRBD2; V: TRBV6-4; size: few; DNA: TGTGCCAGCAGTGACTCTGGCGGGAGTGGGACAGATACGCAGTATTTT; CDR3: CASSDSGGSGTDTQYF